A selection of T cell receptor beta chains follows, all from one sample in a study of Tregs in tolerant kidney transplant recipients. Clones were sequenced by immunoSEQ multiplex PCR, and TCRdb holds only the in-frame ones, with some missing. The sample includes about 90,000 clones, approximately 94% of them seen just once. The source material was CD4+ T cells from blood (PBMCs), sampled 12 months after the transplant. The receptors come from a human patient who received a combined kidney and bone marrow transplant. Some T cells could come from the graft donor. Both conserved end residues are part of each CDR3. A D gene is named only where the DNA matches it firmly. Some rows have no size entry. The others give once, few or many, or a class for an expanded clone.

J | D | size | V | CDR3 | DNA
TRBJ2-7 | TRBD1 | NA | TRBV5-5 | CASSLDPDRGYEQYF | TGTGCCAGCAGCCTGGACCCGGACAGGGGCTACGAGCAGTACTTC
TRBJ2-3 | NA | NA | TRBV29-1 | CSVRSTDTQYF | TGCAGCGTCAGAAGCACAGATACGCAGTATTTT
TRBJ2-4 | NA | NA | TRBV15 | CATSRDRAKNIQYF | TGTGCCACCAGCAGAGACAGAGCCAAAAACATTCAGTACTTC
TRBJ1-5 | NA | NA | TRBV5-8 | CASSLRSSNQPQHF | TGTGCCAGCAGCTTGAGGAGCAGCAATCAGCCCCAGCATTTT
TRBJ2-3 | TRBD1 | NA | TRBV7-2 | CASSLAGTGVDTQYF | TGTGCCAGCAGCTTAGCCGGGACAGGGGTAGATACGCAGTATTTT
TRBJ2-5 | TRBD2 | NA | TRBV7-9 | CASRKLAGKQETQYF | TGTGCCAGCAGAAAACTAGCGGGCAAACAAGAGACCCAGTACTTC
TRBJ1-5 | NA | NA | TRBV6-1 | CASSGGAINSNQPQHF | TGTGCCAGCAGTGGTGGAGCGATAAATAGCAATCAGCCCCAGCATTTT
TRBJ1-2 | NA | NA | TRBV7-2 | CASSEGTSYGYTF | TGTGCCAGCAGCGAGGGCACGTCCTATGGCTACACCTTC
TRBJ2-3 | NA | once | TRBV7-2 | CASSPFRDTQYF | TGTGCCAGCAGCCCTTTTAGAGATACGCAGTATTTT
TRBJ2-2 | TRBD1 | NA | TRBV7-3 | CASRLTGEVTGELFF | TGTGCCAGCAGACTGACAGGGGAGGTCACCGGGGAGCTGTTTTTT
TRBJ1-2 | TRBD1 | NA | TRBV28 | CASTSYRLLGQGYGGYTF | TGTGCCAGCACGTCTTATAGGCTCCTGGGACAGGGTTACGGAGGCTACACCTTC
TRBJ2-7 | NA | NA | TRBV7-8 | CASSPTGDYSYEQYF | TGTGCCAGCAGCCCCACGGGAGACTACTCCTACGAGCAGTACTTC
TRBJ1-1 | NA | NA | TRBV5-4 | CASSWAGNTEAFF | TGTGCCAGCAGCTGGGCGGGGAACACTGAAGCTTTCTTT
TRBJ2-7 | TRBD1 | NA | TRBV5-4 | CASSPKGGTGAHEQYF | TGTGCCAGCAGCCCTAAGGGGGGGACAGGGGCCCACGAGCAGTACTTC
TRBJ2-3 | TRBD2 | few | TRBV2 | CASIGGGITDTQYF | TGTGCCAGCATAGGCGGGGGGATCACAGATACGCAGTATTTT
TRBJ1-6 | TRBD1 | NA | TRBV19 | CASRRQGQSYYNSPLHF | TGTGCCAGCCGAAGACAGGGGCAATCCTACTATAATTCACCCCTCCACTTT
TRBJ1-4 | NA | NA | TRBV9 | CASSVDKNEKLFF | TGTGCCAGCAGCGTAGACAAGAATGAAAAACTGTTTTTT
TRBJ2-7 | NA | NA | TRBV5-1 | CASSLPGKGYEQYF | TGCGCCAGCAGCTTGCCAGGGAAGGGCTACGAGCAGTACTTC
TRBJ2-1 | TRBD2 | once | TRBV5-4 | CASTRGLAPNSYNEQFF | TGTGCCAGCACCAGGGGACTAGCGCCCAACTCCTACAATGAGCAGTTCTTC
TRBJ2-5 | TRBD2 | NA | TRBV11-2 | CASSSLGGQETQYF | TGTGCCAGCAGCTCCCTGGGGGGGCAAGAGACCCAGTACTTC
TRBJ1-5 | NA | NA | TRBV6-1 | CASSALTGYSNQPQHF | TGTGCCAGCAGTGCTCTGACAGGTTATAGCAATCAGCCCCAGCATTTT
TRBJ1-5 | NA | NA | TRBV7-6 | CASSLTGGQPQHF | TGTGCCAGCAGCCTAACGGGGGGTCAGCCCCAGCATTTT
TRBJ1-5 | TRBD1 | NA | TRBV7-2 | CASSWGLTGGNQPQHF | TGTGCCAGCAGCTGGGGGCTGACAGGGGGGAATCAGCCCCAGCATTTT
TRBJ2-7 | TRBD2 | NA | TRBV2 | CASSSRLARGSYEQYF | TGTGCCAGCAGTTCCAGACTAGCGAGAGGCTCCTACGAGCAGTACTTC
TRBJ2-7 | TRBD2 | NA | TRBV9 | CASSVGPGGSYEQYF | TGTGCCAGCAGCGTAGGCCCGGGGGGCTCCTACGAGCAGTACTTC
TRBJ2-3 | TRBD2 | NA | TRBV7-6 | CASSKTSGKPDTQYF | TGTGCCAGCAGCAAGACTAGCGGGAAGCCAGATACGCAGTATTTT
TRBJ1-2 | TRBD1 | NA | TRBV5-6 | CASSSTGGNGYTF | TGTGCCAGCAGCTCAACAGGGGGCAATGGCTACACCTTC
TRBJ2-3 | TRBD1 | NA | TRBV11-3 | CASSLEGTATPTDTQYF | TGTGCCAGCAGCTTAGAAGGGACAGCGACCCCCACAGATACGCAGTATTTT
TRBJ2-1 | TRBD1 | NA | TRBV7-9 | CASRRTGYNEQFF | TGTGCCAGCAGACGGACAGGGTACAATGAGCAGTTCTTC
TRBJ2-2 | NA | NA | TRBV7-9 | CASSLAGAFTGELFF | TGTGCCAGCAGCTTAGCGGGGGCGTTTACCGGGGAGCTGTTTTTT
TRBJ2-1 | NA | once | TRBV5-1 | CASRSAGSHYNEQFF | TGCGCCAGCAGATCCGCAGGGTCCCATTACAATGAGCAGTTCTTC
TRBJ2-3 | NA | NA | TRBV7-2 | CASSLVGVSTDTQYF | TGTGCCAGCAGCTTAGTAGGGGTTAGCACAGATACGCAGTATTTT
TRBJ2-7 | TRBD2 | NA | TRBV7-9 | CASSPLGVAGAHEQYF | TGTGCCAGCAGCCCGCTCGGGGTAGCGGGAGCTCACGAGCAGTACTTC
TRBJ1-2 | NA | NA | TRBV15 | CATSRDWTGRRPYGYTF | TGTGCCACCAGCAGAGATTGGACTGGCAGGCGACCCTATGGCTACACCTTC
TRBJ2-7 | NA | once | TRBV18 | CASSRRTRTYEQYF | TGTGCCAGCTCACGGAGGACTCGAACCTACGAGCAGTACTTC
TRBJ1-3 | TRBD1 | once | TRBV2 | CASSRGQVGNTIYF | TGTGCCAGCTCCCGGGGACAGGTTGGAAACACCATATATTTT
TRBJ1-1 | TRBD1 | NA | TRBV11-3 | CASSSGPKGGSEAFF | TGTGCCAGCAGCTCCGGGCCAAAAGGGGGCTCTGAAGCTTTCTTT
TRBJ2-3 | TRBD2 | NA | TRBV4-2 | CASSQGLAGELDTQYF | TGTGCCAGCAGCCAAGGACTAGCGGGAGAGCTAGATACGCAGTATTTT
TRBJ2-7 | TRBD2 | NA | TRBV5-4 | CASSRLASYEQYF | TGTGCCAGCAGCCGACTAGCGTCCTACGAGCAGTACTTC
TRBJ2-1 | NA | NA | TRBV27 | CASSPSDHRQSSYNEQFF | TGTGCCAGCAGTCCTAGTGACCACAGACAGAGCTCCTACAATGAGCAGTTCTTC
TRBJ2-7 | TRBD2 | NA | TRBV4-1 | CASSQGGALSYEQYF | TGCGCCAGCAGCCAGGGAGGGGCCTTGTCCTACGAGCAGTACTTC
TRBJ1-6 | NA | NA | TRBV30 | CAWSVGGSSPSPLHF | TGTGCCTGGAGTGTAGGGGGTAGTTCCCCTTCACCCCTCCACTTT
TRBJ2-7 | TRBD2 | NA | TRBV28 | CASSLNGLVNYEQYF | TGTGCCAGCAGTTTAAACGGACTAGTGAACTACGAGCAGTACTTC
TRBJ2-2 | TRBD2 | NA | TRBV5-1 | CASSATAGGPNTGELFF | TGCGCCAGCAGCGCAACAGCGGGGGGGCCGAACACCGGGGAGCTGTTTTTT
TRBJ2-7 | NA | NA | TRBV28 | CAGRNSISDEQYF | TGTGCCGGCAGGAATTCGATAAGCGACGAGCAGTACTTC
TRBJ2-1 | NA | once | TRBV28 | CASSPSYNEQFF | TGTGCCAGCAGTCCGTCCTACAATGAGCAGTTCTTC
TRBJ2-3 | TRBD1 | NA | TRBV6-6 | CASSALTGGTDTQYF | TGTGCCAGCAGCGCCTTGACAGGGGGCACAGATACGCAGTATTTT
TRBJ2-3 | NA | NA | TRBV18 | CASSTLVGSDTQYF | TGTGCCAGCTCAACCCTAGTAGGTTCCGATACGCAGTATTTT
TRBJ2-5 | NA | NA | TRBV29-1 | CSGITGTGETQYF | TGCAGCGGGATCACAGGGACGGGGGAGACCCAGTACTTC
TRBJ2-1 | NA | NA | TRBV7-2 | CASSLDGSMRNEQFF | TGTGCCAGCAGCTTAGACGGGAGTATGAGAAATGAGCAGTTCTTC
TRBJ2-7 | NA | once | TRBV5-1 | CASSLGQRYEQYF | TGCGCCAGCAGCTTAGGACAGCGCTACGAGCAGTACTTC
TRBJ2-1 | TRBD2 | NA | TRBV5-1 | CASSLAGISYNEQFF | TGCGCCAGCAGCTTAGCGGGGATCTCCTACAATGAGCAGTTCTTC
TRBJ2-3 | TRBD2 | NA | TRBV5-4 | CASRPTSGGQDTQYF | TGTGCCAGCAGGCCGACTAGCGGGGGTCAAGATACGCAGTATTTT
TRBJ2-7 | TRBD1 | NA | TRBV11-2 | CASSPRGQAYEQYF | TGTGCCAGCAGCCCCAGGGGACAGGCCTACGAGCAGTACTTC